The 21 T cell receptor beta chains listed next were all sequenced from one sample in a study of cytomegalovirus exposure and HLA in healthy donors. The PCR was carried out with 60 Vbeta primers and 13 Jbeta primers. Generated by immunoSEQ multiplex PCR, the TCRdb table keeps only in-frame clones and is missing some. The profile shows roughly 200,000 clones, 75% of them singletons. The sample comprised PBMCs. These TCRs come from a male donor in good health and CMV-seronegative.

There are many counts of this clone. This chain connects TRBV4-2 to TRBJ1-4; 10 nucleotides agree with TRBD1. The germline V gene has CDR1 LGHNA and CDR2 YNFKEQ. The CDR3 spans 16 residues. The V and J ends lost 2 bases and 6 bases, in that order; junction bases with no gene match: 6. The chain's CDR3 is CASSQRQGAGDEKLFF. CDR3 nucleotides: TGTGCCAGCAGCCAAAGACAGGGGGCGGGGGATGAAAAACTGTTTTTT.

This sequence joins TRBV28 and TRBJ2-7, with 13 bases aligning to TRBD2. V lost 3 bases to trimming and J lost 7 bases; unmatched junction nucleotides: 12. This CDR3 contains 17 residues. Germline CDR1 is MDHEN and CDR2 is SYDVKM. Here the CDR3 reads CASSFPLGLAGEGEQYF. The CDR3 nucleotides are TGTGCCAGCAGTTTTCCCCTTGGACTAGCGGGAGAAGGGGAGCAGTACTTC.

The genes are TRBV6-1 and TRBJ2-1; the match to TRBD1 covers 8 bases. The CDR3 length is 13 residues. After removal of 6 bases from V and 5 bases from J, the junction contained 3 bases not matched to a gene. CDR1 and CDR2 from the germline V gene are MNHNS and SASEGT. CDR3 bases: TGTGCCAGCAGGGGACAGGTGGACAATGAGCAGTTCTTC. Its translation: CASRGQVDNEQFF.

This clone was counted a few times. The chain is built from TRBV6-5 and TRBJ1-5; D is unresolved. CDR3 length equals 13 residues. Germline V gene data show CDR1 as MNHEY and CDR2 as SVGAGI. V was pared by 6 bases and J by 4 bases, with 10 bases between. The CDR3 nucleotides are TGTGCCAGCAGAACCAGGTTGAATCAGCCCCAGCATTTT. Translated, it gives CASRTRLNQPQHF.

This clone has just one count. V gene TRBV6-1 combines with J gene TRBJ1-3; D unclear. This CDR3 spans 15 amino acids. Germline lookup yields CDR1 MNHNS and CDR2 SASEGT. V was clipped by 8 bases and J by 0 bases, with 14 bases between them. This CDR3 reads CASSNFISSGNTIYF. CDR3 sequence (DNA): TGTGCCAGCTCTAATTTTATTAGCTCTGGAAACACCATATATTTT.

This chain joins TRBV7-2 and TRBJ2-4; 15 bases map to TRBD2. Per the germline V gene, CDR1 is SGHTA and CDR2 is FQGNSA. Trimming removed 2 bases from V and 6 bases from J; junction bases left unmatched: 5. The CDR3 length is 17 residues. In nucleotides, the CDR3 is TGTGCCAGCAGCTTACACGGACTAGCGGGGGGGGGAAACATTCAGTACTTC. Translated, it gives CASSLHGLAGGGNIQYF. The full variable domain, with the rest looked up from reference TRBV7-2 and TRBJ2-4, is GAGVSQSPSNKVTEKGKDVELRCDPISGHTALYWYRQSLGQGLEFLIYFQGNSAPDKSGLPSDRFSAERTGGSVSTLTIQRTQQEDSAVYLCASSLHGLAGGGNIQYFGAGTRLSVL.

This clone was observed a single time. V and J are TRBV7-2 and TRBJ1-1; D is perhaps TRBD1 (5 bases). The CDR3 extends over 15 amino acids. From germline, CDR1 is SGHTA and CDR2 FQGNSA. With 5 bases removed from V and 1 base from J, the gap between germline ends came to 14 bases. This chain's CDR3 is CASSQRQIGNTEAFF. CDR3 nucleotides: TGTGCCAGCAGCCAAAGACAGATAGGGAACACTGAAGCTTTCTTT.

The J gene is TRBJ1-1, the V gene TRBV29-1; 7 nucleotides align to TRBD1. The CDR3 contains 13 residues. V lost 5 bases to trimming and J lost 2 bases; unmatched junction nucleotides: 5. Germline assignment: CDR1 SQVTM and CDR2 ANQGSEA. Here the CDR3 reads CSVSGTANTEAFF. CDR3 DNA: TGCAGCGTTTCCGGGACAGCCAACACTGAAGCTTTCTTT.

The chain uses TRBV5-1 and TRBJ2-3, with D uncertain. The CDR3 runs to 13 residues. Trimming pared 4 bases from V and 2 bases from J, leaving 8 bases between. Germline V gene lookup returns CDR1 SGHRS and CDR2 YFSETQ. Written as DNA, the CDR3 is TGCGCCAGCAGCCGGAGCTCCACAGATACGCAGTATTTT. This gives the protein CASSRSSTDTQYF.

J is TRBJ2-3 and V is TRBV19; D is unresolved. The germline V gene encodes CDR1 LNHDA and CDR2 SQIVND (reference sequence). V dropped 3 bases and J dropped 7 bases, with 8 bases sitting between them. The CDR3 covers 12 residues. The CDR3 here is CASSIAVHTQYF. CDR3 nucleotides: TGTGCCAGTAGTATCGCGGTTCATACGCAGTATTTT.

This sequence joins TRBV6-6 and TRBJ1-1; the D is unclear. The CDR3 has 11 amino acids. V was shortened by 2 bases and J by 8 bases, with 6 bases between the two germline ends. CDR1 and CDR2 (germline): MNHNY, SVGAGI (reference sequence). The CDR3 DNA reads TGTGCCAGCAGTTACCAAAGCGAAGCTTTCTTT. Translated: CASSYQSEAFF.

CDR3 in amino acids: CAAGRIFYGYTF. CDR3 nucleotides: TGTGCTGCGGGTCGGATCTTCTATGGCTACACCTTC. This chain joins TRBV19 and TRBJ1-2; D not certain. The CDR3 is 12 amino acids. Germline V gives CDR1 LNHDA, CDR2 SQIVND (reference sequence).

The J gene is TRBJ1-2, the V gene TRBV7-2; D may be TRBD1 (6 bases). Germline CDR1 SGHTA, CDR2 FQGNSA. The V end was cut by 1 base, the J end by 3 bases, with 12 bases between. This CDR3 region has 15 residues. The CDR3 region is CASSLVVGADYGYTF. The CDR3 nucleotides are TGTGCCAGCAGCTTAGTCGTGGGGGCCGACTATGGCTACACCTTC.

This clone was observed a few times. The chain uses TRBV30 and TRBJ2-1; 9 nucleotides line up with TRBD1. CDR3 length: 15 amino acids. The germline V gene has CDR1 GTSNPN and CDR2 SVGIG (reference sequence). V shed 4 bases and J 3 bases; nucleotides not matched to a gene: 7. The CDR3 region has the DNA TGTGCCTGGAACGCAGGACAGGGGTACTACAATGAGCAGTTCTTC. This encodes CAWNAGQGYYNEQFF.

V gene TRBV5-1 combines with J gene TRBJ2-5, with D maybe TRBD2 (6 bases). The CDR3 runs 15 residues. Germline loops: CDR1 SGHRS, CDR2 YFSETQ. Trimming removed 0 bases at V and 4 bases at J, with 13 bases between. The DNA of the CDR3 is TGCGCCAGCAGCTTGGGGGCGGGATTAGGAGAGACCCAGTACTTC. Protein: CASSLGAGLGETQYF.

The V gene is TRBV15, the J gene TRBJ1-5, with D possibly TRBD1 on 6 matching bases. V was trimmed by 1 base and J by 0 bases, leaving 13 bases between them. The length of the CDR3 is 17 residues. Germline lookup yields CDR1 LNHNV and CDR2 YYDKDF (reference sequence). The CDR3 loop is CATSRAGLRGSNQPQHF. The CDR3 bases are TGTGCCACCAGCAGAGCTGGCCTCAGGGGTAGCAATCAGCCCCAGCATTTT.

In DNA, the CDR3 is TGTGCCATCAGTGGTCGGACAGGGTACACTGAAGCTTTCTTT. Its protein is CAISGRTGYTEAFF. The chain carries TRBV10-3 and TRBJ1-1; 8 positions agree with TRBD1. CDR3 size: 14 residues. Germline assignment: CDR1 ENHRY and CDR2 SYGVKD. V trimming: 4 bases; J trimming: 3 bases; junction bases outside the gene matches: 4.

The rearrangement uses TRBV2 and TRBJ2-7, with D tentatively TRBD1 (6 bases). The CDR3 contains 15 residues. Germline values: CDR1 SNHLY, CDR2 FYNNEI. V was pared by 4 bases and J by 4 bases, with 17 bases between. CDR3 amino acids: CASSVRQALGYEQYF. CDR3 in DNA: TGTGCCAGCAGTGTCAGACAGGCTTTAGGGTACGAGCAGTACTTC.

This clone appeared a single time. This chain joins TRBV28 and TRBJ2-1; 14 bases agree with TRBD2. The CDR3 loop spans 19 amino acids. Trimming at V came to 8 bases and at J to 2 bases, leaving 14 bases not matched to a gene. Germline V CDR1 and CDR2: MDHEN, SYDVKM. CDR3 DNA sequence: TGTGCCAGCCGTCCGGGACTAGCGGGAGTTAAAGGCACCTACAATGAGCAGTTCTTC. This gives the protein CASRPGLAGVKGTYNEQFF.

The gene calls are TRBV7-6 and TRBJ2-7, with 9 bases lining up with TRBD2. This CDR3 is 22 amino acids long. The J segment lost 0 bases and the V segment lost 2 bases, leaving 23 bases of the junction unmatched. The germline CDR1 and CDR2 sequences are SGHVS and FNYEAQ. The CDR3 nucleotides read TGTGCCAGCAGCTTACGTCCGGAGGCGTTAGCTAGCGGGACCGGGGCCTCCTACGAGCAGTACTTC. Its translation is CASSLRPEALASGTGASYEQYF. The full variable domain, rest sourced from reference TRBV7-6 and TRBJ2-7, is GAGVSQSPRYKVTKRGQDVALRCDPISGHVSLYWYRQALGQGPEFLTYFNYEAQQDKSGLPNDRFSAERPEGSISTLTIQRTEQRDSAMYRCASSLRPEALASGTGASYEQYFGPGTRLTVT.

Here the CDR3 DNA reads TGTGCCAGCCGACGGACACAGGGGGCAGGTGAAAAACTGTTTTTT. Protein sequence: CASRRTQGAGEKLFF. The J gene is TRBJ1-4, the V gene TRBV6-5; 9 bases line up with TRBD1. The V segment lost 8 bases and the J segment 7 bases; nucleotides outside the gene matches: 11. Germline V CDR1 and CDR2: MNHEY, SVGAGI. This CDR3 contains 15 residues.